This entry features one TCR beta chain sequence. Original processing notes: Estimated nucleated cell counts came from reference gene primer amplification. Repertoires were generated with immunoSEQ multiplex PCR, while TCRdb's copy carries only in-frame clones and drops some. That table supplies the V and J calls and clone size; D and trimming were determined from the DNA. Of about 190,000 clones in the sample, roughly four fifths were seen once. The CDR3 sequence is 14 residues long. Trimming cost V 11 bases and J 2 bases, with 18 bases left between them. Looked up from germline, CDR1 is SEHNR and CDR2 is FQNEAQ (reference sequence). The sample originates from a study of blood T cell repertoires in COVID-19. Study overall: The samples span acute and convalescent COVID-19 from the United States, Italy and Spain. In each case, the material was cDNA or gDNA derived from T cells, B-cell-depleted T cells, or PBMCs.

The chain is built from TRBV7-9 and TRBJ2-5; D gene ambiguous. Source material: peripheral blood. This sequence originates from a woman aged 35 to 49 with acute or convalescent COVID-19. CDR3 in DNA: TGTGCCCAAAAAGACCCGACACGACAAGAGACCCAGTACTTC. The encoded protein is CAQKDPTRQETQYF. The full variable domain, completed using reference TRBV7-9 and TRBJ2-5, is DTGVSQNPRHKITKRGQNVTFRCDPISEHNRLYWYRQTLGQGPEFLTYFQNEAQLEKSRLLSDRFSAERPKGSFSTLEIQRTEQGDSAMYLCAQKDPTRQETQYFGPGTRLLVL.